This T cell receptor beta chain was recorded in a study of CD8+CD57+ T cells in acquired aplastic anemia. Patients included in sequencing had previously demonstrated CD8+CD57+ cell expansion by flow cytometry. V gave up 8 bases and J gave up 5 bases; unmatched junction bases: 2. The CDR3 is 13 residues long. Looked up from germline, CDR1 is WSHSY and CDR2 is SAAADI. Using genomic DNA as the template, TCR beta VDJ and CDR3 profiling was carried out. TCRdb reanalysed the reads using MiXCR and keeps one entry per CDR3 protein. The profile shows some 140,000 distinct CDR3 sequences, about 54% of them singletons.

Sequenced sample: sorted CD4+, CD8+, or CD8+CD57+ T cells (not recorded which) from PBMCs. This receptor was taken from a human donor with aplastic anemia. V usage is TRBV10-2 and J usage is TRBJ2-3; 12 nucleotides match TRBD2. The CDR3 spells CASRLAGEDTQYF. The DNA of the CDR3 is TGCGCCAGCCGACTAGCGGGAGAAGATACGCAGTATTTT.